These 9 T cell receptor beta chains were all obtained from the same sample, sequenced in a study of CD4 T cells in relation to SARS-CoV-2 and coronaviruses. Before the COVID-19 pandemic, during about 2011-2019, CD4+ T cells were taken from unexposed donors. Isolation of CD4+ T cells took place after around eleven days in culture. Which antigens these TCRs recognize remains unknown. The repertoire was sequenced with immunoSEQ multiplex PCR; TCRdb's copy has only in-frame clones and lacks some. The sample records 31,000 or so clones, about three quarters being singletons. The sequenced sample consisted of CD4+ T cells from PBMCs, cultured in vitro. These receptors were taken from a human donor in good health.

The V and J genes are TRBV30 and TRBJ2-2; 7 bases are shared with TRBD2. Germline V gives CDR1 GTSNPN, CDR2 SVGIG (reference sequence). Losses at the gene ends were 1 base for V and 3 bases for J; bases not matched to a gene: 2. This CDR3 has 14 residues. The CDR3 sequence: CAWSGLAYTGELFF. CDR3 nucleotide sequence: TGTGCCTGGAGTGGACTAGCTTACACCGGGGAGCTGTTTTTT.

The chain links TRBV13 to TRBJ1-2, with D hard to call. This CDR3 region has 12 residues. Germline CDR1 is PRHDT and CDR2 is FYEKMQ (reference sequence). V lost 1 base, J lost 7 bases, and 7 bases lay in between. The CDR3 sequence is CASSLVGFGYTF. The CDR3 region has the DNA TGTGCCAGCAGCTTAGTTGGGTTTGGCTACACCTTC.

This clone was counted only a few times. V usage is TRBV10-3 and J usage is TRBJ2-2; 9 bases match TRBD1. The length of the CDR3 is 13 residues. V shed 6 bases and J 6 bases; nucleotides not matched to a gene: 2. In germline, CDR1 is ENHRY, CDR2 SYGVKD. The CDR3 DNA reads TGTGCCATCAGACAGGGGGCATCCGGGGAGCTGTTTTTT. It specifies CAIRQGASGELFF.

This chain uses TRBV6-5 with TRBJ2-3, with no clear D. V gave up 2 bases and J gave up 1 base, with 13 bases separating them. Germline CDR1 and CDR2: MNHEY and SVGAGI. CDR3 size: 16 residues. CDR3 amino acids: CASSYGRAEGTDTQYF. The CDR3 coding sequence is TGTGCCAGCAGTTACGGTAGGGCGGAAGGCACAGATACGCAGTATTTT.

The chain uses TRBV6-5 and TRBJ1-2; tentatively, D is TRBD1 (5 bases). The CDR3 sequence is 16 residues long. The V and J ends lost 2 bases and 7 bases respectively, with 20 bases between them. Germline lookup yields CDR1 MNHEY and CDR2 SVGAGI. CDR3 coding DNA: TGTGCCAGCAGTTACATGGGGGGAACGCGTGGGCGTGGCTACACCTTC. This gives the protein CASSYMGGTRGRGYTF.

The chain joins TRBV5-4 to TRBJ1-1; possibly TRBD1 for D (6 bases). CDR3 length equals 16 residues. Trimming took 4 bases from V and 8 from J, leaving 24 bases between them. The germline V gene has CDR1 SGHNT and CDR2 YYREEE (reference sequence). CDR3 DNA: TGTGCCAGCAGCCCCCGATATAAGGAACAGGGAACCGAAGCTTTCTTT. Translation: CASSPRYKEQGTEAFF.

The chain combines TRBV18 with TRBJ1-6; tentatively, D is TRBD1 (5 bases). Germline V gene lookup returns CDR1 KGHSH and CDR2 LQKENI. The ends were cut back, 2 bases at V and 7 bases at J, with 12 bases in the middle. This CDR3 is 15 amino acids long. The CDR3 sequence is CASSPGGAANSPLHF. CDR3 DNA: TGTGCCAGCTCACCAGGTGGGGCTGCCAATTCACCCCTCCACTTT.

This clone was seen more than once but under ten times. The chain employs TRBV6-2 or TRBV6-3 and TRBJ1-5, with D unresolved. The germline V gene encodes CDR1 MNHEY and CDR2 SVGEGT. The CDR3 is 12 residues long. Between the trimmed V and J ends, which lost 5 bases and 4 bases, there was a span of 6 bases. In nucleotides, the CDR3 is TGTGCCAGCAGTGATGGGAATCAGCCCCAGCATTTT. This codes for CASSDGNQPQHF.

In DNA, the CDR3 is TGTGCCAGCAGCCCGGGACTAGCGGTAACAGATACGCAGTATTTT. The encoded protein is CASSPGLAVTDTQYF. The V and J genes are TRBV4-2 and TRBJ2-3; 11 positions agree with TRBD2. Germline assignment: CDR1 LGHNA and CDR2 YNFKEQ. CDR3 length: 15 residues. Trimming removed 4 bases from V and 3 bases from J; junction bases left unmatched: 3.